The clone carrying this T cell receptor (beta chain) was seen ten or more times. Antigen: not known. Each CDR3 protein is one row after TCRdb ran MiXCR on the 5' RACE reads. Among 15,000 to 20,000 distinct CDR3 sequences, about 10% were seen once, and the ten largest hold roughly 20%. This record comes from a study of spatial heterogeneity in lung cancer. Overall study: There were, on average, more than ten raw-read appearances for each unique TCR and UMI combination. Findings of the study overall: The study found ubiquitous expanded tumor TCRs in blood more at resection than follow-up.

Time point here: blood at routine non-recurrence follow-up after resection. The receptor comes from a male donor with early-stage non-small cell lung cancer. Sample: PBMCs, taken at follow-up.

For the CDR3, the DNA is TGTGCCAGCTCTCGGGGGGCAGGGGATGGTGAGCAGTTCTTC. Translating it yields CASSRGAGDGEQFF. J is TRBJ2-1 and V is TRBV6-5, with D perhaps matching TRBD2 (7 bases). Germline lookup yields CDR1 MNHEY and CDR2 SVGAGI. The CDR3 totals 14 residues. Deletions cut 8 bases from V and 9 bases from J, with 20 bases between.